This T cell receptor beta chain was captured by sequencing in a study of shared clonotypes between healthy human individuals. The study's findings and limits: Clonotypes shared by all four sorted-subset donors had higher generation probabilities than non-shared clonotypes.

This clone was seen ten or more times. Antigen: not known. The junction had 8 bases not matched to a gene; V was cut back by 4 bases and J by 3 bases. This CDR3 contains 16 residues. Germline CDR1 reads SNHLY; CDR2 reads FYNNEI. Researchers divided each subset's genomic DNA evenly across several immunoSEQ plates. Per the authors' pipeline: Junction-only immunoSEQ sequences carried no quality scores, so filtering differed. Only in-frame clones appear in the TCRdb table, and some are missing; sequencing was by immunoSEQ multiplex PCR. That table supplies the V and J calls and clone size; D and trimming were determined from the DNA. The sample lists about 100,000 clones, around 68% occurring once.

Specimen: memory CD8+ T cells sorted from blood. Subset denoted: CD45RO+ cells pooled with CCR7-negative TemRA cells. The chain carries TRBV2 and TRBJ2-1; 8 positions agree with TRBD2. This receptor was obtained from a man aged 25-45 years in good health. The CDR3 DNA sequence: TGTGCCAGCAGTGTAGCACTAGCGGAAGACTACAATGAGCAGTTCTTC. It yields the protein CASSVALAEDYNEQFF.